This T cell receptor beta chain was captured by sequencing in a study of shared clonotypes between healthy human individuals. General study points: The small donor group covered limited genetic and exposure diversity. Clonotypes shared by all four sorted-subset donors had higher generation probabilities than non-shared clonotypes.

V gave up 6 bases and J gave up 5 bases, with 7 bases separating them. Germline CDR1 is ENHRY and CDR2 is SYGVKD. The CDR3 totals 11 residues. The protocol was immunoSEQ multiplex PCR, while the TCRdb copy is restricted to in-frame clones and leaves out a portion. Of 2,500,000 or so clones in the sample, over 85% were seen once. Donors, healthy HIV-negative adults, lacked recent acute infections or vaccinations. Points on this clone: The antigen is not known.

What was sequenced was naive CD4+ T cells sorted from blood. Indicated subset: CD45RA+ positively selected. The sequence derives from a young man in good health. The gene calls are TRBV10-3 and TRBJ2-5, with D tentatively TRBD1 (5 bases). CDR3 residues: CAIRGRETQYF. CDR3 in DNA: TGTGCCATCAGGGGGCGGGAGACCCAGTACTTC.